One TCR beta chain is described in this entry. The antigen remains undetermined. At one end the junction does not follow the germline gene, possibly because of a read error. The library came from three nested PCR rounds adapted from ARM-PCR protocols. TCRdb re-analysed the multiplex PCR reads in MiXCR, keeping a single row per CDR3 protein. The sample consists of roughly 120,000 distinct CDR3 sequences, over 75% of them appearing once. The data are from a study of tumor and adjacent non-tumor tissue in lung cancer. Study in general: The patients, 10 or so men and a few women, were 31 to 76 with stage I to III disease.

The CDR3 covers 13 residues. Germline V CDR1 and CDR2: DFQATT, SNEGSKA (reference sequence). Findings and limits, study-wide: Top 100 clones took a larger repertoire share in normal lung. TCR diversity was significantly greater in tumor than normal lung tissue.

RNA was extracted from bulk tissue without any cell sorting. The TCR comes from a man between 65 and 85 years old with non-small cell lung cancer. The rearrangement uses TRBV20-1 and TRBJ2-3; 10 bases agree with TRBD1. The source material was lung tumor tissue. This CDR3 reads CSASGTGVATLYF. DNA of the CDR3: TGCAGTGCTAGTGGGACAGGGGTCGCGACGCTGTATTTT.